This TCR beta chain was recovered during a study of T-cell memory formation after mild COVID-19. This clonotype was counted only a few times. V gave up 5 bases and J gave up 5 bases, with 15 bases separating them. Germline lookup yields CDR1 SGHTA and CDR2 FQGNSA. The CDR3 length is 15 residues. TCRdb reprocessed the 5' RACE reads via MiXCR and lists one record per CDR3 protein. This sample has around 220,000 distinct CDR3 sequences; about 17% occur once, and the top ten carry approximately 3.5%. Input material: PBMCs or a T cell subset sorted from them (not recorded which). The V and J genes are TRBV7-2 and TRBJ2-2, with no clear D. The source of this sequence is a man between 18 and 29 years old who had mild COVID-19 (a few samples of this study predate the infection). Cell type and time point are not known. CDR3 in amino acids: CASSPDPFLTGELFF. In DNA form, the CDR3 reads TGTGCCAGCAGCCCAGATCCCTTCCTAACCGGGGAGCTGTTTTTT.